The rows below give T cell receptor beta chains drawn from one sample of a study of T cell changes during pregnancy in multiple sclerosis. The table came from immunoSEQ multiplex PCR; TCRdb's copy has only in-frame clones and leaves some out. The sample has under 60,000 clones, 85% to 95% seen once. The sample in question was CD4+ T cells from peripheral blood mononuclear cells, obtained in the third trimester of pregnancy. Receptor source: a female donor with multiple sclerosis, enrolled in a pregnancy study. The CDR3 runs from the conserved cysteine through the conserved F or W. Fields, in order: V gene, clone size, J gene, D gene, CDR3 DNA, CDR3 protein. The D gene is left open where the match is weak. The listing skips clone size in some rows; elsewhere it reads once, few, many or a size class.

V: TRBV6-5; size: .; J: TRBJ2-1; D: .; DNA: TGTGCCAGCAGTTACTCGAGAAACCCCCCCTACAATGAGCAGTTCTTC; CDR3: CASSYSRNPPYNEQFF
V: TRBV28; size: .; J: TRBJ1-2; D: .; DNA: TGTGCCAGCAGCCTGACCGGGACTTCCTTTGACTACACCTTC; CDR3: CASSLTGTSFDYTF
V: TRBV4-1; size: .; J: TRBJ2-1; D: TRBD2; DNA: TGCGCCAGCAGCCAAGAGGGGCTAGCGGGGAACAATGAGCAGTTCTTC; CDR3: CASSQEGLAGNNEQFF
V: TRBV9; size: .; J: TRBJ1-1; D: .; DNA: TGTGCCAGCAGCGACGAACAGGGTGTGACTGAAGCTTTCTTT; CDR3: CASSDEQGVTEAFF
V: TRBV7-9; size: few; J: TRBJ1-1; D: .; DNA: TGTGCCAGTTTATACTTCACAGGGTCGCGAAGTTACACTGAAGCTTTCTTT; CDR3: CASLYFTGSRSYTEAFF
V: TRBV18; size: once; J: TRBJ2-1; D: .; DNA: TGTGCCAGCTCACCGGCTAGGGAGGCCAATGAGCAGTTCTTC; CDR3: CASSPAREANEQFF
V: TRBV6-1; size: .; J: TRBJ2-7; D: TRBD2; DNA: TGTGCCAGCAGTGATGGCCCTAGCGGGAGCTCCTACGAGCAGTACTTC; CDR3: CASSDGPSGSSYEQYF
V: TRBV6-5; size: .; J: TRBJ2-7; D: .; DNA: TGTGCCAGCAAAAGAGGGTTGATCAACGAGCAGTACTTC; CDR3: CASKRGLINEQYF
V: TRBV28; size: few; J: TRBJ1-5; D: TRBD1; DNA: TGTGCCAGCAGTCGACAGGGGCATCAGCCCCAGCATTTT; CDR3: CASSRQGHQPQHF
V: TRBV28; size: .; J: TRBJ1-1; D: TRBD1; DNA: TGTGCCAGCAGTTTAGCAGGGGGTGACACTGAAGCTTTCTTT; CDR3: CASSLAGGDTEAFF
V: TRBV5-6; size: .; J: TRBJ2-5; D: TRBD1; DNA: TGTGCCAGCAGCTTGAGAACAGGGGGTAGGGAGACCCAGTACTTC; CDR3: CASSLRTGGRETQYF
V: TRBV9; size: .; J: TRBJ2-7; D: TRBD2; DNA: TGTGCCAGCAGCGTCGGATTAGCGGGGGACTACGAGCAGTACTTC; CDR3: CASSVGLAGDYEQYF
V: TRBV20-1; size: once; J: TRBJ1-1; D: .; DNA: TGCAGTGCTCCGGGGGTCACTGAAGCTTTCTTT; CDR3: CSAPGVTEAFF
V: TRBV30; size: .; J: TRBJ2-1; D: .; DNA: TGTGCCTGGAGTGTGAGAAGCTCCTACAATGAGCAGTTCTTC; CDR3: CAWSVRSSYNEQFF
V: TRBV4-2; size: few; J: TRBJ1-1; D: .; DNA: TGTGCCAGCAGCCGCCAATCCAGGGGCGGCACTGAAGCTTTCTTT; CDR3: CASSRQSRGGTEAFF
V: TRBV7-2; size: .; J: TRBJ2-3; D: TRBD2; DNA: TGTGCCAGCAGCGTTTCAGCGGGAGAAGCAGATACGCAGTATTTT; CDR3: CASSVSAGEADTQYF
V: TRBV27; size: .; J: TRBJ1-2; D: TRBD1; DNA: TGTGCCAGCACCGAGACTCTTGGGACAGGGGTCTATGGCTACACCTTC; CDR3: CASTETLGTGVYGYTF
V: TRBV5-1; size: .; J: TRBJ2-1; D: TRBD2; DNA: TGCGCCAGCAGCTTGGAGGGGACTAGTCGTGAGCAGTTCTTC; CDR3: CASSLEGTSREQFF
V: TRBV7-8; size: .; J: TRBJ2-1; D: .; DNA: TGTGCCAGCAGGGGAGGGGACACTGCATTCAATGAGCAGTTCTTC; CDR3: CASRGGDTAFNEQFF
V: TRBV9; size: .; J: TRBJ1-2; D: .; DNA: TGTGCCGGCCTCCACAGGGACTATGGCTACACCTTC; CDR3: CAGLHRDYGYTF
V: TRBV19; size: .; J: TRBJ2-6; D: .; DNA: TGTGCCAGTAGTACCAGGGCTGGGGCCAACGTCCTGACTTTC; CDR3: CASSTRAGANVLTF
V: TRBV19; size: .; J: TRBJ1-5; D: .; DNA: TGTGCCAGTAGTAACCAAGTGACAGGCTTCAATCAGCCCCAGCATTTT; CDR3: CASSNQVTGFNQPQHF
V: TRBV18; size: few; J: TRBJ1-2; D: TRBD1; DNA: TGTGCCAGCTCACCGCTCGGGACAGGGAGCGGCTACACCTTC; CDR3: CASSPLGTGSGYTF
V: TRBV19; size: .; J: TRBJ1-1; D: TRBD1; DNA: TGTGCCAGTAGTATAGTCTGGACAGGGCGGGCCACTGAAGCTTTCTTT; CDR3: CASSIVWTGRATEAFF
V: TRBV18; size: .; J: TRBJ1-2; D: .; DNA: TGTGCCAGCTCACCTAGCGGGACGGACTATGGCTACACCTTC; CDR3: CASSPSGTDYGYTF
V: TRBV11-1; size: .; J: TRBJ1-5; D: .; DNA: TGTGCCAGCAGCTTAGTAAGGGGCGATCAGCCCCAGCATTTT; CDR3: CASSLVRGDQPQHF